The present entry profiles one T cell receptor beta chain with its context. Its target is unknown. This sample is drawn from a study of cytomegalovirus exposure and HLA in healthy donors. Study-level results: Approximately 160 TCR beta chains were listed as cytomegalovirus-associated.

V was pared by 4 bases and J by 1 base, with 8 bases between. This CDR3 region has 13 residues. CDR1 and CDR2 from the germline V gene are SGHDN and FVKESK. Both 60 Vbeta primers and 13 Jbeta primers went into the PCR. Profiling relied on immunoSEQ multiplex PCR, and the TCRdb table lists in-frame clones only, not all of them. The sample records more than 150,000 clones, more than 75% being singletons. Sequenced: PBMCs. The chain couples TRBV14 to TRBJ2-7; D call uncertain. This sequence originates from a man aged 40-49 years in good health and CMV-seronegative. CDR3 bases: TGTGCCAGCAGCCTACACAGATCCTACGAGCAGTACTTC. Residues: CASSLHRSYEQYF.